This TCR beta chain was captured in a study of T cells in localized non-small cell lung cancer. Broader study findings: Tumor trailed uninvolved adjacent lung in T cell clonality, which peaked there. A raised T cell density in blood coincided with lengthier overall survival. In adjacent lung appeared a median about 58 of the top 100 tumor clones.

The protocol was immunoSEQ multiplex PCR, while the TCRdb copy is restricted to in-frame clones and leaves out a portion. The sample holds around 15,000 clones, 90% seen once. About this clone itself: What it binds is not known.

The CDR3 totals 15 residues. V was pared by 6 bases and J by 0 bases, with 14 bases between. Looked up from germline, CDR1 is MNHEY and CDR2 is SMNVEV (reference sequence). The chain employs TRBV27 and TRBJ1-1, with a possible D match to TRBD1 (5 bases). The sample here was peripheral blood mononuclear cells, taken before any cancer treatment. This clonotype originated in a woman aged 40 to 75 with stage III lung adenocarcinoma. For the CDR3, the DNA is TGTGCCAGCAGCCCCAAGGCAGGGATGAACACTGAAGCTTTCTTT. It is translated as CASSPKAGMNTEAFF.